Presented here are 19 T cell receptor beta chains from one specimen sequenced in a study of shared clonotypes between healthy human individuals (dated by TCRdb to about 2020). CD8 naive samples were CD45RO-negative cells positively selected for CCR7, giving a CD45RA+CCR7+ population that excluded TemRA cells. The library was generated by the immunoSEQ multiplex PCR assay. As stored in TCRdb, this immuneACCESS dataset retains in-frame rearrangements with V and J assigned. A fraction of the clones does not appear; measured against another copy, unresolved V genes explain less than half of the discrepancy, and the remainder lacks a known reason. This sample is represented by 700,000 to 950,000 clones; about 97% of them were singletons. The top ten constitute about 0.25% of the sample. The sequencing sample was made of naive CD8+ T cells sorted from blood. This specimen's cell subset or site label, interpreted: CD45RA+CCR7+. The receptors were sampled from a man aged 25 to 45 in good health.

The genes are TRBV27 and TRBJ2-7; possible D gene TRBD1, 6 bases. The germline gives CDR1 MNHEY, CDR2 SMNVEV (reference sequence). The V end was cut by 6 bases, the J end by 3 bases, with 18 bases between. The CDR3 is made up of 15 amino acids. This CDR3 reads CASSLQGHPFYEQYF. The CDR3 DNA reads as TGTGCCAGCAGCCTACAGGGTCATCCTTTCTACGAGCAGTACTTC.

This chain links TRBV27 with TRBJ2-7; D gene ambiguous. V was clipped by 6 bases and J by 5 bases, with 17 bases between them. The CDR3 covers 14 residues. Germline CDR1 is MNHEY and CDR2 is SMNVEV (reference sequence). This CDR3 is CASRTAIVSHEQYF. CDR3 DNA sequence: TGTGCCAGCAGAACGGCTATAGTATCTCACGAGCAGTACTTC.

The chain carries TRBV6-5 and TRBJ1-4, with 8 positions matching TRBD1. This CDR3 has 13 amino acids. The ends lost 7 bases at V and 10 bases at J; junction bases unmatched: 8. Per the germline V gene, CDR1 is MNHEY and CDR2 is SVGAGI. Here the CDR3 reads CASTPGQGLKLFF. The CDR3 DNA sequence: TGTGCCAGCACCCCAGGACAGGGATTAAAACTGTTTTTT.

This chain links TRBV30 with TRBJ1-1; D gene uncertain. Trimming left V 3 bases short and J 5 bases short, with 16 bases between. Germline V gene data show CDR1 as GTSNPN and CDR2 as SVGIG (reference sequence). The CDR3 extends over 14 amino acids. As DNA, the CDR3 is TGTGCCTGGAGCGAGGCTTGGGGTTTGACTGAAGCTTTCTTT. The encoded protein is CAWSEAWGLTEAFF.

The CDR3 nucleotides are TGTGCCAGCAGCCATCAAGGCCTCATGAACACTGAAGCTTTCTTT. Translating gives CASSHQGLMNTEAFF. The V gene is TRBV7-9, the J gene TRBJ1-1; D gene unclear. CDR1 and CDR2 from the germline V gene are SEHNR and FQNEAQ (reference sequence). V was pared by 5 bases and J by 0 bases, with 13 bases between. CDR3 length equals 15 residues.

The chain combines TRBV5-5 with TRBJ1-1; maybe TRBD1 (6 bases). In germline, CDR1 is SGHKS, CDR2 YYEKEE (reference sequence). Trimming cost V 0 bases and J 0 bases, with 12 bases left between them. The CDR3 spans 16 residues. The CDR3 nucleotides are TGTGCCAGCAGCTTGGAAGGACAGACAATGAACACTGAAGCTTTCTTT. Translating gives CASSLEGQTMNTEAFF. The complete variable domain, with remaining parts taken from reference TRBV5-5 and TRBJ1-1, reads DAGVTQSPTHLIKTRGQQVTLRCSPISGHKSVSWYQQVLGQGPQFIFQYYEKEERGRGNFPDRFSARQFPNYSSELNVNALLLGDSALYLCASSLEGQTMNTEAFFGQGTRLTVV.

This clone came up a few times. The genes are TRBV27 and TRBJ2-7, with 10 bases matching TRBD2. Unmatched junction bases numbered 15, after V lost 4 bases and J lost 9 bases. This CDR3 spans 16 amino acids. The germline V gene has CDR1 MNHEY and CDR2 SMNVEV (reference sequence). The DNA for the CDR3 is TGTGCCAGCAGTTCCCCGGGGGTAGCGGGAGGTTTTGGGCAGTACTTC. It specifies CASSSPGVAGGFGQYF.

The gene calls are TRBV6-5 and TRBJ2-5, with D possibly TRBD1 on 6 matching bases. Germline V gives CDR1 MNHEY, CDR2 SVGAGI. V was trimmed by 0 bases and J by 5 bases, leaving 10 bases between them. This CDR3 spans 14 amino acids. CDR3 residues: CASSYSRRGETQYF. DNA for the CDR3: TGTGCCAGCAGTTACTCCCGCAGGGGTGAGACCCAGTACTTC.

V is TRBV11-1 and J is TRBJ2-7; TRBD1 or TRBD2 may be the D gene (5 bases each). The length of the CDR3 is 14 residues. The germline gives CDR1 SGHAT, CDR2 FQDESV (reference sequence). The V gene lost 3 bases and the J gene lost 4 bases, with 13 bases spanning the gap. In DNA, the CDR3 is TGTGCCAGCAGCTTTGGAGGTGGGGCATACGAGCAGTACTTC. This sequence encodes CASSFGGGAYEQYF.

CDR3 nucleotide sequence: TGTGCCAGCAGTTTAACCGGGACAGGGGTTAACAATGAGCAGTTCTTC. It is translated as CASSLTGTGVNNEQFF. This sequence joins TRBV27 and TRBJ2-1, with TRBD1 matching 10 bases. This CDR3 is 16 amino acids long. Trimming took 2 bases from V and 5 from J; bases not matched to a gene: 6. The germline CDR1 and CDR2 sequences are MNHEY and SMNVEV (reference sequence).

The chain carries TRBV5-4 and TRBJ1-1; D gene ambiguous. V was pared by 2 bases and J by 4 bases, with 12 bases between. The CDR3 runs 14 residues. Per the germline V gene, CDR1 is SGHNT and CDR2 is YYREEE (reference sequence). The CDR3 DNA is TGTGCCAGCAGCTTAACCTCAGCCGGCACTGAAGCTTTCTTT. It encodes CASSLTSAGTEAFF.

This clone appeared a single time. The chain uses TRBV19 and TRBJ2-2, with D hard to call. The CDR3 spans 15 residues. The germline gives CDR1 LNHDA, CDR2 SQIVND (reference sequence). Trimming removed 4 bases from V and 5 bases from J, with 14 bases in between. CDR3 DNA sequence: TGTGCCAGTAGTAAGGAGAGACGGTTGACCGGGGAGCTGTTTTTT. It specifies CASSKERRLTGELFF. The full variable domain, with the rest looked up from reference TRBV19 and TRBJ2-2, is DGGITQSPKYLFRKEGQNVTLSCEQNLNHDAMYWYRQDPGQGLRLIYYSQIVNDFQKGDIAEGYSVSREKKESFPLTVTSAQKNPTAFYLCASSKERRLTGELFFGEGSRLTVL.

This clone appeared a few times. The gene calls are TRBV28 and TRBJ2-1, with 7 bases that match TRBD1. Per germline, CDR1 MDHEN and CDR2 SYDVKM. CDR3 length: 16 residues. J gave up 5 bases and V 1 base, and 8 bases lay outside the gene matches. The CDR3 sequence is CASSLLSGQENNEQFF. CDR3 nucleotides: TGTGCCAGCAGTTTATTATCCGGACAGGAGAACAATGAGCAGTTCTTC.

This chain links TRBV5-1 with TRBJ1-3, with 9 nucleotides matching TRBD1. Trimming took 0 bases from V and 7 from J; bases not matched to a gene: 5. The CDR3 length is 15 residues. Germline lookup yields CDR1 SGHRS and CDR2 YFSETQ. CDR3 sequence reads: CASSLAGTGRNTIYF. The DNA for the CDR3 is TGCGCCAGCAGCTTGGCCGGGACAGGGAGGAACACCATATATTTT.

The chain employs TRBV30 and TRBJ1-1; no firm D call. Between the trimmed V and J ends, which lost 0 bases and 7 bases, there was a span of 9 bases. This CDR3 region has 12 residues. The germline V gene encodes CDR1 GTSNPN and CDR2 SVGIG (reference sequence). The chain's CDR3 is CAWSVTAHEAFF. Here the CDR3 DNA reads TGTGCCTGGAGTGTAACTGCCCATGAAGCTTTCTTT.

The chain employs TRBV2 and TRBJ1-2; 8 bases fit TRBD1. The germline gives CDR1 SNHLY, CDR2 FYNNEI. The V gene end was trimmed by 8 bases and the J gene end by 8 bases; junction bases not matched to a gene: 19. This CDR3 spans 16 amino acids. In DNA, the CDR3 is TGTGCCAGCCCCGGGGGGCAGGGGGCGATTCAGGGCGGCTACACCTTC. Protein sequence: CASPGGQGAIQGGYTF.

The chain uses TRBV4-2 and TRBJ2-7; weak D call: TRBD2 (5 bases). V was clipped by 0 bases and J by 6 bases, with 18 bases between them. CDR3 length equals 16 residues. CDR1 LGHNA and CDR2 YNFKEQ come from the germline V gene. CDR3 in amino acids: CASSQDQNGISIEQYF. The CDR3 DNA is TGTGCCAGCAGCCAAGATCAAAACGGGATAAGCATCGAGCAGTACTTC.

In its sample, this clone was seen once. This chain links TRBV2 with TRBJ2-7; D is unclear. Trimming shortened V by 0 bases and J by 6 bases, and 18 bases separated the two germline ends. The CDR3 length is 16 residues. Looked up from germline, CDR1 is SNHLY and CDR2 is FYNNEI. CDR3 sequence: CASSEALYRTPTEQYF. The CDR3 DNA reads as TGTGCCAGCAGTGAAGCGCTTTACCGCACCCCTACCGAGCAGTACTTC.

The chain uses TRBV30 and TRBJ2-1; 11 bases line up with TRBD2. Germline CDR1 reads GTSNPN; CDR2 reads SVGIG (reference sequence). J was trimmed by 6 bases and V by 8 bases; bases with no gene match: 6. The CDR3 extends over 13 amino acids. The CDR3 sequence is CAGGLAGGNEQFF. CDR3 DNA: TGTGCCGGGGGGCTAGCGGGAGGCAATGAGCAGTTCTTC.